These 28 T cell receptor beta chains originate from one sample sequenced in a study of T cell repertoires in cytomegalovirus infection. TCRdb fed the reads into MiXCR, producing one record per CDR3 protein. Among approximately 500,000 distinct CDR3 sequences listed, more than 15% were seen once. The sequenced sample was CD8+ T cells from PBMCs. These receptors originate from a human donor in good health (CMV status not recorded). Some clones in this sample may be carry-over from other donors' samples.

The gene calls are TRBV5-1 and TRBJ2-5; the D is unclear. Germline V gene lookup returns CDR1 SGHRS and CDR2 YFSETQ. The ends were cut back, 7 bases at V and 4 bases at J, with 2 bases in the middle. The CDR3 runs to 9 residues. The CDR3 here is CASPETQYF. Written as DNA, the CDR3 is TGCGCCAGCCCAGAGACCCAGTACTTC.

There are many counts of this clonotype. The chain is built from TRBV11-2 and TRBJ2-1, with 14 bases that match TRBD2. With V trimmed by 4 bases and J by 4 bases, 12 bases remained unmatched. Germline CDR1 reads SGHAT; CDR2 reads FQNNGV. The CDR3 loop spans 19 amino acids. This chain's CDR3 is CASSWLGLAGGFEYNEQFF. CDR3 DNA: TGTGCCAGCAGCTGGCTCGGACTAGCGGGGGGCTTCGAGTACAATGAGCAGTTCTTC.

V usage is TRBV2 and J usage is TRBJ1-2; D not resolved. V shed 0 bases and J shed 1 base, with 6 bases lying between them. Germline CDR1 reads SNHLY; CDR2 reads FYNNEI. CDR3 length: 14 residues. The CDR3 sequence is CASSEAMVNYGYTF. In DNA, the CDR3 is TGTGCCAGCAGTGAAGCGATGGTTAACTATGGCTACACCTTC.

This clonotype was seen a handful of times. The rearrangement uses TRBV19 and TRBJ2-7; 7 nucleotides align to TRBD1. This CDR3 is 11 amino acids long. From germline, CDR1 is LNHDA and CDR2 SQIVND (reference sequence). CDR3 in amino acids: CASAGGYEQYF. Here the CDR3 DNA reads TGTGCTTCGGCAGGGGGCTACGAGCAGTACTTC.

The rearrangement links TRBV27 to TRBJ2-1; D call uncertain. The germline V gene encodes CDR1 MNHEY and CDR2 SMNVEV (reference sequence). The CDR3 is 13 residues long. V lost 10 bases to trimming and J lost 2 bases, with 12 bases between them. The CDR3 DNA sequence: TGTGCCATTGCGGATTCTACCTACAATGAGCAGTTCTTC. This translates into CAIADSTYNEQFF.

V gene TRBV27 combines with J gene TRBJ1-6; D is possibly TRBD1 (6 bases). Germline CDR1 MNHEY, CDR2 SMNVEV (reference sequence). V dropped 3 bases and J dropped 6 bases, with 12 bases sitting between them. CDR3 length: 15 residues. The chain's CDR3 is CASSLEQGFNSPLHF. The CDR3, as DNA: TGTGCCAGCAGTTTGGAGCAGGGGTTTAATTCACCCCTCCACTTT.

Only a few counts were recorded for this clonotype. The V and J genes are TRBV9 and TRBJ2-1, with D maybe TRBD1 (5 bases). This CDR3 has 14 amino acids. The germline V gene has CDR1 SGDLS and CDR2 YYNGEE. Between the trimmed V and J ends, which lost 6 bases and 3 bases, there was a span of 13 bases. The CDR3 sequence is CASNEDIYYNEQFF. CDR3 bases: TGTGCCAGCAATGAGGACATATACTACAATGAGCAGTTCTTC.

This clonotype was counted ten times or more. This rearrangement joins TRBV4-1 to TRBJ1-5; perhaps TRBD1 as D (6 bases). CDR3 length equals 16 residues. Trimming took 0 bases from V and 2 from J, leaving 11 bases between them. Germline V gene sequence: CDR1 MGHRA, CDR2 YSYEKL. The chain's CDR3 is CASSQDWAGGNQPQHF. The CDR3 DNA reads as TGCGCCAGCAGCCAAGATTGGGCAGGGGGCAATCAGCCCCAGCATTTT.

The gene calls are TRBV27 and TRBJ1-1; the D gene is possibly TRBD1 (5 bases). The germline V gene has CDR1 MNHEY and CDR2 SMNVEV (reference sequence). The CDR3 length is 12 residues. Trimming removed 7 bases at V and 4 bases at J, with 10 bases between. This CDR3 reads CASKNQGTEAFF. For the CDR3, the DNA is TGTGCCAGCAAGAATCAGGGCACTGAAGCTTTCTTT.

This clonotype was detected ten times or more. The chain links TRBV19 to TRBJ2-5; TRBD1 agrees at 8 bases. Germline loops: CDR1 LNHDA, CDR2 SQIVND (reference sequence). This CDR3 region has 14 residues. The V gene end was trimmed by 6 bases and the J gene end by 2 bases; junction bases not matched to a gene: 5. The CDR3 is CASSDGQGQETQYF. Here the CDR3 DNA reads TGTGCCAGTAGCGACGGACAGGGACAAGAGACCCAGTACTTC.

The rearrangement links TRBV2 to TRBJ1-3; D gene ambiguous. The V and J ends lost 8 bases and 1 base respectively, with 21 bases between them. The CDR3 contains 17 residues. Per the germline V gene, CDR1 is SNHLY and CDR2 is FYNNEI. CDR3 region: CASYVRNERKSGNTIYF. DNA of the CDR3: TGTGCCAGCTATGTACGCAACGAACGGAAATCTGGAAACACCATATATTTT.

This clonotype was picked up a small number of times. The V call is TRBV19, the J call TRBJ1-3, with unresolved D. The CDR3 extends over 15 amino acids. Trimming pared 10 bases from V and 2 bases from J, leaving 18 bases between. The germline gives CDR1 LNHDA, CDR2 SQIVND (reference sequence). CDR3 residues: CATNPRRATGNTIYF. Written as DNA, the CDR3 is TGTGCCACCAACCCCAGGCGGGCGACTGGAAACACCATATATTTT.

This clonotype was seen at least ten times. V and J are TRBV7-8 and TRBJ2-5; possible D gene TRBD2, 6 bases. This CDR3 comprises 14 residues. Deletions cut 7 bases from V and 9 bases from J, with 21 bases between. The germline CDR1 and CDR2 sequences are SGHVS and FQNEAQ. The CDR3 reads CASIPTGTPGAQYF. The CDR3 coding sequence is TGTGCCAGCATCCCAACCGGGACTCCCGGGGCCCAGTACTTC. The full variable domain, completed using reference TRBV7-8 and TRBJ2-5, is GAGVSQSPRYKVAKRGQDVALRCDPISGHVSLFWYQQALGQGPEFLTYFQNEAQLDKSGLPSDRFFAERPEGSVSTLKIQRTQQEDSAVYLCASIPTGTPGAQYFGPGTRLLVL.

This chain connects TRBV25-1 to TRBJ2-5, with no clear D. The germline V gene encodes CDR1 MGHDK and CDR2 SYGVNS. The CDR3 has 14 amino acids. Trimming stripped 2 bases from V and 2 bases from J, with 9 bases between. CDR3: CASSERRRQETQYF. The CDR3 region has the DNA TGTGCCAGCAGTGAACGCCGGCGGCAAGAGACCCAGTACTTC.

As DNA, the CDR3 is TGTGCCAGCAGCTTATCCCAAGGGAACGAGCAGTACTTC. Its translation is CASSLSQGNEQYF. The chain couples TRBV7-2 to TRBJ2-7; no definite D call. The CDR3 runs 13 residues. V was trimmed by 2 bases and J by 5 bases, leaving 10 bases between them. Germline V gene sequence: CDR1 SGHTA, CDR2 FQGNSA.

This clonotype appeared many times. This rearrangement joins TRBV6-1 to TRBJ2-3, with TRBD2 matching 9 bases. Germline values: CDR1 MNHNS, CDR2 SASEGT. The junction had 5 bases not matched to a gene; V was cut back by 8 bases and J by 5 bases. The CDR3 runs to 13 residues. CDR3 bases: TGTGCCAGCCTAGCGCGGGAGGGAGATACGCAGTATTTT. Translation: CASLAREGDTQYF.

The chain carries TRBV6-1 and TRBJ2-6; unclear D gene. Trimming shortened V by 7 bases and J by 0 bases, and 4 bases separated the two germline ends. The germline CDR1 and CDR2 sequences are MNHNS and SASEGT. The CDR3 spans 13 residues. The CDR3, as DNA: TGTGCCAGCATACCCTCTGGGGCCAACGTCCTGACTTTC. Encoded protein: CASIPSGANVLTF.

This clonotype occurred a few times. The chain carries TRBV4-1 and TRBJ2-2; 7 bases fit TRBD2. There are 16 residues in the CDR3. Looked up from germline, CDR1 is MGHRA and CDR2 is YSYEKL. The V gene end was trimmed by 0 bases and the J gene end by 6 bases; junction bases not matched to a gene: 7. The CDR3: CASSQEFGLEPGELFF. In DNA form, the CDR3 reads TGCGCCAGCAGCCAAGAATTTGGACTAGAGCCCGGGGAGCTGTTTTTT.

This rearrangement joins TRBV28 to TRBJ2-1, with unresolved D. Germline V gene lookup returns CDR1 MDHEN and CDR2 SYDVKM. Trimming removed 8 bases from V and 0 bases from J, with 11 bases in between. The CDR3 extends over 14 amino acids. The CDR3 loop is CASAPTSSYNEQFF. DNA of the CDR3: TGTGCCAGCGCCCCCACAAGCTCCTACAATGAGCAGTTCTTC. Looking up the rest from reference TRBV28 and TRBJ2-1 gives the full variable domain: DVKVTQSSRYLVKRTGEKVFLECVQDMDHENMFWYRQDPGLGLRLIYFSYDVKMKEKGDIPEGYSVSREKKERFSLILESASTNQTSMYLCASAPTSSYNEQFFGPGTRLTVL.

This clonotype was recorded many times. The CDR3 nucleotides read TGTGCCACCCTGAAAAGCGGGTATGGGAATGAGCAGTTCTTC. It yields the protein CATLKSGYGNEQFF. The chain is built from TRBV7-9 and TRBJ2-1, with a tentative D call TRBD2 (6 bases). The ends were cut back, 10 bases at V and 7 bases at J, with 20 bases in the middle. CDR1 is SEHNR and CDR2 is FQNEAQ in the germline V gene (reference sequence). This CDR3 contains 14 residues.

This clonotype was recorded many times. The chain couples TRBV12-3 or TRBV12-4 to TRBJ1-5; the D is unclear. V dropped 8 bases and J dropped 3 bases, with 14 bases sitting between them. The CDR3 runs to 14 residues. The CDR3 loop is CASVPTGYNQPQHF. As DNA, the CDR3 is TGTGCCAGCGTTCCGACGGGCTACAATCAGCCCCAGCATTTT.

Regarding this clonotype: A read error is likely, as this CDR3 ends without the conserved phenylalanine or tryptophan. Here the CDR3 DNA reads TGTGCCAGCAGCTTAGGGGGGTGTTCGGGGGAGCAGTTCGTC. It specifies CASSLGGCSGEQFV. The chain carries TRBV7-6 and TRBJ2-1; possibly TRBD1 or TRBD2 for D (5 bases each). The CDR3 contains 14 residues. Trimming took off 1 base at V and 10 bases at J, with 14 bases between the two ends. CDR1 is SGHVS, CDR2 FNYEAQ, per germline.

This clonotype occurred many times. This chain links TRBV12-3 or TRBV12-4 with TRBJ1-2; 8 bases are a match to TRBD1. The CDR3 is 16 amino acids. V shed 6 bases and J 7 bases; nucleotides not matched to a gene: 16. The CDR3 coding sequence is TGTGCCAGCAGCCGGCTCGGACAGGGCCGTGGGGGTGGCTACACCTTC. Translating gives CASSRLGQGRGGGYTF.

V and J are TRBV20-1 and TRBJ1-6, with 11 bases identical to TRBD1. V lost 2 bases and J lost 7; bases outside the gene matches: 10. The CDR3 is 17 amino acids. Germline-derived CDR1 and CDR2 are DFQATT and SNEGSKA (reference sequence). The CDR3 loop reads CSARPLGQGASNSPLHF. CDR3 nucleotide sequence: TGCAGTGCTAGACCCCTAGGACAGGGGGCTTCGAATTCACCCCTCCACTTT.

This clonotype appeared many times. The J gene is TRBJ2-7, the V gene TRBV6-1; a possible D gene is TRBD2 (6 bases). The V gene's germline CDR1 is MNHNS and CDR2 SASEGT. The CDR3 runs to 14 residues. Deletions cut 7 bases from V and 2 bases from J, with 15 bases between. CDR3 nucleotide sequence: TGTGCCAGCACCATTACCGGGGGACCCTACGAGCAGTACTTC. This codes for CASTITGGPYEQYF.

This clonotype was seen just once. This chain connects TRBV9 to TRBJ1-2; 11 bases are a match to TRBD1. The CDR3 extends over 13 amino acids. Germline assignment: CDR1 SGDLS and CDR2 YYNGEE. J gave up 7 bases and V 8 bases, and 7 bases lay outside the gene matches. CDR3 in amino acids: CASSDRGRRGYTF. CDR3 in DNA: TGTGCCAGTTCGGACAGGGGGCGACGTGGCTACACCTTC.

This clonotype was observed a handful of times. The J gene is TRBJ1-1, the V gene TRBV24-1; 7 bases agree with TRBD1. Germline V lookup: CDR1 KGHDR, CDR2 SFDVKD. The CDR3 sequence is 14 residues long. The junction had 1 base not matched to a gene; V was cut back by 4 bases and J by 0 bases. CDR3 DNA: TGTGCCACCAGTGACGGGACAGTGAACACTGAAGCTTTCTTT. Translated: CATSDGTVNTEAFF.

This clonotype turned up a few times. This sequence joins TRBV6-1 and TRBJ2-1, with TRBD2 matching 10 bases. The length of the CDR3 is 13 residues. Germline loops: CDR1 MNHNS, CDR2 SASEGT. V was clipped by 5 bases and J by 8 bases; unmatched bases: 3. DNA for the CDR3: TGTGCCAGCAGTCTAGCGGGAGAACATGAGCAGTTCTTC. Amino acid sequence: CASSLAGEHEQFF.